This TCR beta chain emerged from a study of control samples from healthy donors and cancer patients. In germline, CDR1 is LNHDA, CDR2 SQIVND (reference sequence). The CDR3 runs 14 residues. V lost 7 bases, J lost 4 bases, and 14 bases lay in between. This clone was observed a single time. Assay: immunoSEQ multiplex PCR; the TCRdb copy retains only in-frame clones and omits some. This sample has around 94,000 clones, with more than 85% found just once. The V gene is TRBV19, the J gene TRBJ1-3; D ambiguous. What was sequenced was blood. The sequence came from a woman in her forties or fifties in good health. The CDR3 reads CASKSVSGGNTIYF. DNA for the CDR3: TGTGCCAGTAAGTCAGTCTCGGGCGGAAACACCATATATTTT.